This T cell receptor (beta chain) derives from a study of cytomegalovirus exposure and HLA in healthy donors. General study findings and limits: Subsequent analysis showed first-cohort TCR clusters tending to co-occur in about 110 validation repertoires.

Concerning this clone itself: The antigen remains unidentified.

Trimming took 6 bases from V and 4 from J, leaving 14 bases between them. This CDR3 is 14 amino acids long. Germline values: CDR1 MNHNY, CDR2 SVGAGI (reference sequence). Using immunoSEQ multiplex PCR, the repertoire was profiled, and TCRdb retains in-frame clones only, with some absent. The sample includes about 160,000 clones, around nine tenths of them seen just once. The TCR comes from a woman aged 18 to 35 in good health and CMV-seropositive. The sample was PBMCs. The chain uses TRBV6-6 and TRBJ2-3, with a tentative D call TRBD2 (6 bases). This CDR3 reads CASRSAGTADTQYF. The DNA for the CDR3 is TGTGCCAGCAGGAGCGCCGGGACTGCAGATACGCAGTATTTT.